This T cell receptor beta chain was recorded in a study of T cells after somatic rescue of genetic block. This CDR3 region has 13 residues. Germline V gene lookup returns CDR1 MDHEN and CDR2 SYDVKM. The V end lost 6 bases, the J end lost 4 bases, and 12 bases lay between the germline ends. TCRdb's copy holds only in-frame clones and misses some; the assay was immunoSEQ multiplex PCR. The repertoire consists of 88,000 or so clones, with about 90% occurring once and the leading ten covering roughly 1.7%. The V and J genes are TRBV28 and TRBJ1-2, with D hard to call. This TCR derives from a woman aged 18-30 years. The sequenced sample was peripheral blood mononuclear cells (PBMCs). DNA of the CDR3: TGTGCCAGCAGCCCACCCGGGCGCTATGGCTACACCTTC. It encodes CASSPPGRYGYTF.